Reported below is one TCR beta chain. Its antigen is as yet unknown. Participating donors were healthy, HIV-negative adults free of recent acute infections or vaccinations. This table comes from immunoSEQ multiplex PCR, and its TCRdb copy is limited to in-frame clones, with some not included. The sample records approximately 2.3 million clones, 85% to 95% being singletons. The data derive from a study of shared clonotypes between healthy human individuals. The wider study: Used for every donor were three CD4 naive, three CD4 memory, two CD8 naive and one CD8 memory plate.

Study-wide findings and caveats: The study found lower generation probabilities in non-shared clonotypes than in those shared by all four donors.

The germline V gene has CDR1 SGDLS and CDR2 YYNGEE. V dropped 4 bases and J dropped 7 bases, with 17 bases sitting between them. The CDR3 extends over 14 amino acids. The source of this sequence is a man aged 18 to 30 in good health. Some clones in this sample may be carry-over from other donors' samples. The J gene is TRBJ1-1, the V gene TRBV9, with D unresolved. The material sequenced was naive CD4+ T cells from PBMCs. Subset of the sample: CD45RA+ positively selected. CDR3 loop: CASSTGPLKGEAFF. As DNA, the CDR3 is TGTGCCAGCAGCACCGGGCCCCTAAAGGGTGAAGCTTTCTTT.